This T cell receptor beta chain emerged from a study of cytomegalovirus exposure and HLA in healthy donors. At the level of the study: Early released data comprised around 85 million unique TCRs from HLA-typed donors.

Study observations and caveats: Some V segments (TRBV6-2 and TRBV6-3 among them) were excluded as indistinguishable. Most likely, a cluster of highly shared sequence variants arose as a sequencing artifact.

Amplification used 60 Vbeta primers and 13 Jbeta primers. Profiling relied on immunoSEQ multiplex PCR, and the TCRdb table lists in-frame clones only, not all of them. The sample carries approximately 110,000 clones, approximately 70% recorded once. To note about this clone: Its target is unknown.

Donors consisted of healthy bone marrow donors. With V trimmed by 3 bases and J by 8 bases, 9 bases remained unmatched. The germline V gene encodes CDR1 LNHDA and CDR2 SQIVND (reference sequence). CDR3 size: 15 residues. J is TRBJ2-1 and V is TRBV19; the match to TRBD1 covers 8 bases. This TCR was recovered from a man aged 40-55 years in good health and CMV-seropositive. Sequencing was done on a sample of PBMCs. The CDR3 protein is CASSMNLDRVHEQFF. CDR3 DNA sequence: TGTGCCAGTAGTATGAATCTGGACAGGGTACATGAGCAGTTCTTC.